This TCR beta chain was observed in a study of cytomegalovirus exposure and HLA in healthy donors. Study-wide points: Most CMV-associated TCR beta chains appeared HLA-restricted in a later analysis.

With respect to this clone: Its antigen is still unknown.

CDR1 and CDR2 from the germline V gene are SEHNR and FQNEAQ (reference sequence). Between the trimmed V and J ends, which lost 11 bases and 9 bases, there was a span of 14 bases. CDR3 size: 11 residues. This PCR relied on a set of 60 Vbeta primers and 13 Jbeta primers. Repertoires were generated with immunoSEQ multiplex PCR, while TCRdb's copy carries only in-frame clones and drops some. The sample includes about 110,000 clones, over 80% seen only once; the top ten take less than 3%. The specimen sequenced was PBMCs. J is TRBJ2-1 and V is TRBV7-9, with D maybe TRBD2 (6 bases). The origin of this receptor is a man younger than 40 in good health and CMV-seropositive. CDR3 region: CAWRGVLEQFF. CDR3 DNA sequence: TGTGCCTGGAGGGGAGTGCTTGAGCAGTTCTTC.